Listed below are T cell receptor beta chains from one sample, sequenced in a study of identical twins. TCRdb fed the 5' RACE reads into MiXCR, producing one record per CDR3 protein. The sample contains 700,000 or so distinct CDR3 sequences, less than 10% of which appear only once. These data also formed part of another study, on yellow fever vaccine responses in identical twins.

Sequencing was performed on PBMCs. These receptors all come from a woman aged 18-29 years in good health. Each CDR3 is given with its conserved first and last residue. Each record gives: D gene, CDR3 length, V gene, clone size, J gene, CDR3 DNA, CDR3 protein. A D gene is named only where the DNA matches it firmly. Clone size is shown for a subset of rows, as once, few, many or a class of expanded clone.

-	17	TRBV7-8	few	TRBJ2-1	TGTGCCAGCAGCCTCCGGGCTAGCCCCGTAGACTACAATGAGCAGTTCTTC	CASSLRASPVDYNEQFF
-	17	TRBV12-3/TRBV12-4	many	TRBJ2-2	TGTGCCAGCAGTTTAGCCACAGGGTTTCCGAACACCGGGGAGCTGTTTTTT	CASSLATGFPNTGELFF
-	16	TRBV2	few	TRBJ2-7	TGTGCCAGCACCTCAGCCAAAGCCCGGAGACCCTACGAGCAGTACTTC	CASTSAKARRPYEQYF
-	13	TRBV10-3	few	TRBJ2-1	TGTGCCATTAGGCCACAGGATCACAATGAGCAGTTCTTC	CAIRPQDHNEQFF
TRBD1	20	TRBV3-1	few	TRBJ2-5	TGTGCCAGCAGCCAAGCGGACAGGGATTACGAATTCACCCCAGCGGAGACCCAGTACTTC	CASSQADRDYEFTPAETQYF
TRBD2	16	TRBV7-9	few	TRBJ2-1	TGTGCCAGCAGCATACGGACTAGCGGGGTGACAAATGAGCAGTTCTTC	CASSIRTSGVTNEQFF
-	16	TRBV5-1	few	TRBJ2-4	TGCGCCAGCAGCTTGGTAGGGGGTCTAGCCAAAAACATTCAGTACTTC	CASSLVGGLAKNIQYF
-	14	TRBV20-1	-	TRBJ2-5	TGCAGTGCTAGAGTGGGACCTAACCAAGAGACCCAGTACTTC	CSARVGPNQETQYF
TRBD1	14	TRBV27	few	TRBJ2-7	TGTGCCAGCAGTCCTTTCGGGACAGTTTACGAGCAGTACTTC	CASSPFGTVYEQYF
-	14	TRBV27	-	TRBJ2-7	TGTGCCAGCAGTTTATCAGTATCCGCCTACGAGCAGTACTTC	CASSLSVSAYEQYF
-	16	TRBV5-1	few	TRBJ2-1	TGCGCCAGCGGAACTGAGGTAGGGACACCTTACAATGAGCAGTTCTTC	CASGTEVGTPYNEQFF
TRBD1	15	TRBV5-1	many	TRBJ2-7	TGCGCCAGCAGTCTGTTCTGGACAGGATCCTACGAGCAGTACTTC	CASSLFWTGSYEQYF
-	14	TRBV12-3/TRBV12-4	few	TRBJ2-2	TGTGCCAGCAGTCCCCGGATAGACACCGGGGAGCTGTTTTTT	CASSPRIDTGELFF
-	12	TRBV12-3/TRBV12-4	few	TRBJ2-1	TGTGCCAGCAGTCCCCAACAGGGCTCGCAGTTCTTC	CASSPQQGSQFF
TRBD2	15	TRBV10-3	-	TRBJ2-1	TGTGCCATCAGTTTGGGTGCGGGAGTTTACAATGAGCAGTTCTTC	CAISLGAGVYNEQFF
-	10	TRBV20-1	many	TRBJ2-1	TGCAGTGCCACAACCGGTGAGCAGTTCTTC	CSATTGEQFF
TRBD1	19	TRBV15	-	TRBJ2-6	TGTGCCACCAGCAGAGAACCCGGGACAGGGGCCTCTGGGGCCAACGTCCTGACTTTC	CATSREPGTGASGANVLTF
TRBD1	15	TRBV7-9	-	TRBJ2-7	TGTGCCAGCAGCCCAGGGGGACAGCCCTCCTACGAGCAGTACTTC	CASSPGGQPSYEQYF
-	13	TRBV11-3	many	TRBJ2-2	TGTGCCAGCAGCCATAGGGCAGCCGGGGAGCTGTTTTTT	CASSHRAAGELFF
-	16	TRBV4-3	few	TRBJ1-6	TGCGCCAGCAGCCAAGATAATAGGCAGGGAAATTCACCCCTCCACTTT	CASSQDNRQGNSPLHF
TRBD2	16	TRBV7-2	few	TRBJ2-1	TGTGCCAGCAGCTCCATAGCGGGAGTACTCTACAATGAGCAGTTCTTC	CASSSIAGVLYNEQFF
-	13	TRBV11-2	-	TRBJ1-5	TGTGCCAGCAGCTTGTTTCAGGATCAGCCCCAGCATTTT	CASSLFQDQPQHF
TRBD1	18	TRBV3-1	few	TRBJ1-5	TGTGCCTGCAGTTCTAACGCCGGGACAGTTAGTAGCAATCAGCCCCAGCATTTT	CACSSNAGTVSSNQPQHF
TRBD1	16	TRBV9	few	TRBJ2-4	TGTGCCAGCAGCGCCGCCCCCGGACAGGGTGCGAACATTCAGTACTTC	CASSAAPGQGANIQYF
-	16	TRBV4-3	-	TRBJ2-5	TGCGCCAGCAGCCAAGGAGGAGGGGGCCGCCAAGAGACCCAGTACTTC	CASSQGGGGRQETQYF
-	12	TRBV5-6	-	TRBJ2-7	TGTGCCAGCAGCGCGGACTACTACGAGCAGTACTTC	CASSADYYEQYF
-	14	TRBV25-1	-	TRBJ2-3	TGTGCCAGCAGTGAACTAGAGACAGCAGATACGCAGTATTTT	CASSELETADTQYF
TRBD2	14	TRBV4-3	-	TRBJ2-7	TGCGCCAGCAGCGAGGGACTAGCGTCCTACGAGCAGTACTTC	CASSEGLASYEQYF
TRBD2	17	TRBV27	-	TRBJ2-1	TGTGCCAGCAGTCCCAAGGTTGGACTAGCGGGAGTTGGTGAGCAGTTCTTC	CASSPKVGLAGVGEQFF
TRBD2	15	TRBV9	-	TRBJ2-1	TGTGCCAGCGAAAGACTAGCGGGAGTTTACAATGAGCAGTTCTTC	CASERLAGVYNEQFF
TRBD2	15	TRBV20-1	many	TRBJ2-1	TGCAGTGCTAGAGATCTTAGCGGGAGATACAATGAGCAGTTCTTC	CSARDLSGRYNEQFF
-	18	TRBV12-3/TRBV12-4	-	TRBJ2-2	TGTACCTTCAGTTTAGGTTCCACTAGAATCGGATGGACCGGGGAGCTGTTTTTT	CTFSLGSTRIGWTGELFF
TRBD1	15	TRBV7-8	many	TRBJ2-3	TGTGCCAGCAGCTCGGGACAGGGCGACACAGATACGCAGTATTTT	CASSSGQGDTDTQYF
-	13	TRBV20-1	-	TRBJ2-7	TGCAGTGCAAACAGGGTCCTAGTCTACGAGCAGTACTTC	CSANRVLVYEQYF
-	13	TRBV5-1	many	TRBJ2-7	TGCGCCAGCAGCTCTGGACAGATATACGAGCAGTACTTC	CASSSGQIYEQYF
-	13	TRBV5-1	many	TRBJ2-2	TGCGCCAGCAGCCCGGACTATCCCGGGGAGCTGTTTTTT	CASSPDYPGELFF
TRBD1	15	TRBV20-1	many	TRBJ2-7	TGCAGTGCTAGAGATATCCTAGGACAGGGGGTCGAGCAGTACTTC	CSARDILGQGVEQYF
-	15	TRBV12-3/TRBV12-4	many	TRBJ1-4	TGTGCCAGCAGCCAGGGCAGCCTAACTAATGAAAAACTGTTTTTT	CASSQGSLTNEKLFF
TRBD1	14	TRBV29-1	many	TRBJ2-3	TGCAGCGTTGTGGACAGGGTTGTCACAGATACGCAGTATTTT	CSVVDRVVTDTQYF
TRBD2	15	TRBV20-1	few	TRBJ2-1	TGCAGTGCTAGTGCACCGGGACTAGCTCCCGATGAGCAGTTCTTC	CSASAPGLAPDEQFF
-	12	TRBV30	-	TRBJ1-1	TGTGCCTCTTGGAGGGTGGGCACTGAAGCTTTCTTT	CASWRVGTEAFF
TRBD2	17	TRBV4-1	many	TRBJ2-7	TGCGCCAGCAGCCAAGGTAGGGGAGCGGGAGTTTTCTACGAGCAGTACTTC	CASSQGRGAGVFYEQYF
TRBD1	14	TRBV12-3/TRBV12-4	few	TRBJ1-1	TGTGCCAGCAGTTTAAAGGGGGCGCGGACTGAAGCTTTCTTT	CASSLKGARTEAFF
TRBD2	16	TRBV5-1	few	TRBJ2-7	TGCGCCAGCAGCTTGGGAAGACTAGCGGGGGTATACGAGCAGTACTTC	CASSLGRLAGVYEQYF
TRBD1	16	TRBV5-1	few	TRBJ1-4	TGCGCCAGCAGCTTGCGGGACGACAGGGTGCGTGAAAAACTGTTTTTT	CASSLRDDRVREKLFF
TRBD2	18	TRBV7-2	few	TRBJ2-1	TGTGCCAGCAGCTTAGCGGGGACTAGCGGGGGCCTCCGTAATGAGCAGTTCTTC	CASSLAGTSGGLRNEQFF
-	14	TRBV27	-	TRBJ2-7	TGTGCCAGCAGCCGGGTTGGTGGCCTCCACGAGCAGTACTTC	CASSRVGGLHEQYF
-	14	TRBV12-3/TRBV12-4	-	TRBJ1-1	TGTGCCAGCAGTTTCTCGGGACCGCACCTTGGAGCTTTCTTT	CASSFSGPHLGAFF
TRBD2	19	TRBV4-3	-	TRBJ2-3	TGCGCCAGCAGCCAAGAGAGGGCCGGGACTAGCGGGAGGACAGATACGCAGTATTTT	CASSQERAGTSGRTDTQYF
TRBD2	17	TRBV7-2	few	TRBJ2-7	TGTGCCAGCAGCTTAGCAGGACTAGCGGGGGGGATCTACGAGCAGTACTTC	CASSLAGLAGGIYEQYF
-	14	TRBV7-2	-	TRBJ2-5	TGTGCCAGCAGCTTAGGGTCGGGTTTCGAGACCCAGTACTTC	CASSLGSGFETQYF
TRBD1	14	TRBV20-1	few	TRBJ2-2	TGCAGTGCTACCCGACAGGGATGGACCGGGGAGCTGTTTTTT	CSATRQGWTGELFF
-	14	TRBV5-5	few	TRBJ1-1	TGTGCCAGCAGCTGGGGAGGCAGTTACACTGAAGCTTTCTTT	CASSWGGSYTEAFF